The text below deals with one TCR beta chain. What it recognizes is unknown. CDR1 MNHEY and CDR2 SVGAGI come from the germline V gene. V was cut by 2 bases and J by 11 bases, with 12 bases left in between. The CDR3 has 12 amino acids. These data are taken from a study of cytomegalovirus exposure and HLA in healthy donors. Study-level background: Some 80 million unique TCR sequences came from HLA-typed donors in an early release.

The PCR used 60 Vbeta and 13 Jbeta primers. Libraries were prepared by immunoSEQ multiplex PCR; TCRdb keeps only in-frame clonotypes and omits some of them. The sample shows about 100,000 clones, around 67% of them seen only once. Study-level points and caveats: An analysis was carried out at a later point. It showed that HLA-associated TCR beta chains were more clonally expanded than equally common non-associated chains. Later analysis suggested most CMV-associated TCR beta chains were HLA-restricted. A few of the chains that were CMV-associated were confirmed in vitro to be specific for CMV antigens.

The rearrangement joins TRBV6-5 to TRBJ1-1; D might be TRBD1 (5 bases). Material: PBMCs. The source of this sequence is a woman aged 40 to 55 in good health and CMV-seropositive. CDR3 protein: CASSYGGQGAFF. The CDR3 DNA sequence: TGTGCCAGCAGTTACGGTGGACAAGGGGCTTTCTTT.